This TCR beta chain derives from a study of molecular identifiers for immune sequencing clone quantification. This clonotype turned up a few times. V lost 7 bases, J lost 3 bases, and 7 bases stayed unmatched. Germline V lookup: CDR1 LNHDA, CDR2 SQIVND (reference sequence). This CDR3 spans 14 amino acids. TCRdb re-analysed the PCR reads in MiXCR, keeping a single row per CDR3 protein. The table records hundreds of thousands of distinct CDR3 sequences, roughly 23% of them present only once. This receptor was obtained from a human donor in good health. Some libraries in this study had Jurkat cell RNA spiked in. The chain combines TRBV19 with TRBJ2-7, with TRBD1 matching over 9 bases. The sample taken for sequencing was naive CD8+ T cells from blood, with Jurkat cell RNA spiked in. The subset was: FACS-sorted CD8+CD4-CCR7+CD45RA+ naive T cells. For the CDR3, the DNA is TGTGCCAGTACCCCGGGACAGGGCGACTACGAGCAGTACTTC. Translation gives CASTPGQGDYEQYF.